This T cell receptor (beta chain) originates from a study of CXCR3-negative and CXCR3-positive naive CD8 T cells. CDR1 is MGHRA, CDR2 YSYEKL, per germline. This CDR3 has 14 amino acids. Study-wide findings and caveats: CXCR3-expressing naive cells carried TRB CDR3s more hydrophobic than those of CXCR3-negative naive cells.

The libraries of TRB cDNA were prepared using 5' RACE with UMI labels. TCRdb re-called the 5' RACE reads and catalogs CDR3 proteins one per entry, DNA excluded. Here the sample table reports 100,000 to 150,000 distinct CDR3 sequences. On this clonotype: The antigen remains unidentified.

The sample consisted of naive CXCR3+ CD8+ T cells from blood. The subset is: CD45RO-CCR7+CD27+CD95- naive CD8+ T cells expressing CXCR3 (TNR3+). This TCR derives from a human donor in good health. Some clones in this sample may be carry-over from other donors' samples. The J gene is TRBJ2-1, the V gene TRBV4-1; TCRdb lists TRBD1, though no DNA is available to test this call. CDR3 amino acids: CASSQDLQVREQFF.